This T cell receptor (beta chain) was profiled in a study of human CD8 memory T cell subsets. Preparation of the TCR beta libraries relied on UMI-labeled 5' RACE. Using the 5' RACE reads, TCRdb records one entry per CDR3 protein without DNA. Across about 8,800 distinct CDR3 sequences, the top ten clones capture 15% of the sample. The length of the CDR3 is 13 residues. Germline lookup yields CDR1 SQVTM and CDR2 ANQGSEA. Worth noting for this clonotype: Its specificity is unknown.

Early memory CD8+ T cells that were CCR7+ PD-1+ TIGIT+ with exhausted-like traits constituted the TPEX cells. The study's findings and limits: Diversity was similarly high in stem-like memory and precursor exhausted T cells, which was not the case for effector memory cells. Stem-like memory T cells and precursor exhausted T cells had repertoires whose mutual overlap was minimal.

The rearrangement links TRBV29-1 to TRBJ2-7; TCRdb names TRBD1, which stays unverified in the absence of DNA. Specimen: CD8+ T cells from PBMCs. The sequence derives from a human donor in good health. CDR3 amino acids: CSVRDRGQYEQYF.